The entry that follows covers one TCR beta chain sequence. Produced via immunoSEQ multiplex PCR; TCRdb's table is partial and in-frame only. This table has tens of thousands of clones, 85% to 90% appearing once. These data are taken from a study of OX40 agonist ivuxolimab in advanced cancers. Study background: Of the participants, under 50% had some prior anti-PD-1, anti-PD-L1 or anti-CTLA-4 therapy, which was allowed.

Drawing of blood for sampling happened at baseline, at cycle 4 day 1, and at cycle 7 day 1. CDR3 size: 13 residues. Per germline, CDR1 MNHNS and CDR2 SASEGT. The V and J ends lost 2 bases and 7 bases, in that order; junction bases with no gene match: 1. The rearrangement joins TRBV6-1 to TRBJ2-3; 9 nucleotides agree with TRBD2. The clonotype originates from an adult with an advanced solid tumor such as melanoma, head and neck, liver or kidney cancer. The sample was CD4+ or CD8+ T cells sorted from blood, taken in a trial of the OX40 agonist ivuxolimab. Here the CDR3 reads CASSELAGNTQYF. Written as DNA, the CDR3 is TGTGCCAGCAGTGAACTAGCGGGAAATACGCAGTATTTT.